The clone carrying this T cell receptor (beta chain) was seen only once. Antigen: not known. This sample was included in a study of T cell responses to AZD1222 COVID-19 vaccine. Study background: Investigators merged groups given second doses at roughly 4 or roughly 12 weeks. Study-level findings and limits: The study identified only five to seven AZD1222 recipients as seropositive at baseline. Following two doses of AZD1222, Spike-specific TCR breadth and depth rose. Unmutated variant regions are reportedly the target of nearly half of TCRs that are spike-specific.

Germline lookup yields CDR1 MNHEY and CDR2 SVGAGI. This CDR3 contains 15 residues. The germline V and J ends were trimmed by 7 bases and 2 bases, with 15 bases remaining between them. The assay was immunoSEQ multiplex PCR, and TCRdb's table has in-frame clones only and misses some. The sample consists of about 150,000 clones, 70% to 90% of them appearing once. The sequencing here drew on peripheral blood, taken on day 0 of AZD1222 vaccination. The sequence was obtained from an adult in good health. The J gene is TRBJ1-3, the V gene TRBV6-5, with D uncertain. CDR3 sequence reads: CASNSGLLPGNTIYF. The CDR3 DNA sequence: TGTGCCAGCAATTCCGGACTCCTCCCTGGAAACACCATATATTTT.